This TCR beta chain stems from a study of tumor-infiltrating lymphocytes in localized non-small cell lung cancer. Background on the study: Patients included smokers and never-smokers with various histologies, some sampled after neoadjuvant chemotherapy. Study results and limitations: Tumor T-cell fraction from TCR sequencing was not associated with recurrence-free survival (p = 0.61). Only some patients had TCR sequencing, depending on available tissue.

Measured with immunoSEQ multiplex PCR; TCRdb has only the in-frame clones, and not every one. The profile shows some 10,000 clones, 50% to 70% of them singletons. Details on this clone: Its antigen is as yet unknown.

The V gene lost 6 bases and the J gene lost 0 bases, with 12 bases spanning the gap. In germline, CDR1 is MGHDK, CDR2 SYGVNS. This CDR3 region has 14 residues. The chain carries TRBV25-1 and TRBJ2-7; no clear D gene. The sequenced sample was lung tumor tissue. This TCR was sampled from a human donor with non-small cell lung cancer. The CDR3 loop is CASSRRLSSYEQYF. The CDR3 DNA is TGTGCCAGCAGCAGACGCTTGAGCTCCTACGAGCAGTACTTC.